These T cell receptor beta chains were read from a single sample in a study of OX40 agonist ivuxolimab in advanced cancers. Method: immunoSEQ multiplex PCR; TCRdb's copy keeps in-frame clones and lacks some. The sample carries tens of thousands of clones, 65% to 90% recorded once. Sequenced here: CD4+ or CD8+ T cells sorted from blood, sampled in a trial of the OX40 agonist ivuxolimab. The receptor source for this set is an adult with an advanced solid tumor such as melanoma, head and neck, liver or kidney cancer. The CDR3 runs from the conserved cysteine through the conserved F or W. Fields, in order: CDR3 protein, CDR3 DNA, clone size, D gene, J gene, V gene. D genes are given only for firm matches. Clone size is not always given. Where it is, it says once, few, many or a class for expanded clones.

CDR3: CASSPLGLADTGELFF; DNA: TGTGCCAGCAGCCCGCTGGGACTAGCGGACACCGGGGAGCTGTTTTTT; size: -; D: TRBD2; J: TRBJ2-2; V: TRBV5-4
CDR3: CASSRTGEAYNEQFF; DNA: TGTGCCAGCAGCCGGACAGGGGAGGCCTACAATGAGCAGTTCTTC; size: -; D: TRBD1; J: TRBJ2-1; V: TRBV5-4
CDR3: CASRPDRSPSYEQYF; DNA: TGTGCCAGTAGACCCGACAGAAGTCCCTCCTACGAGCAGTACTTC; size: -; D: -; J: TRBJ2-7; V: TRBV19
CDR3: CASSPPVATDTQYF; DNA: TGTGCCAGCTCACCACCGGTAGCCACAGATACGCAGTATTTT; size: -; D: -; J: TRBJ2-3; V: TRBV18
CDR3: CASSGGAIANTEAFF; DNA: TGTGCCAGCAGCGGGGGGGCGATAGCGAACACTGAAGCTTTCTTT; size: -; D: -; J: TRBJ1-1; V: TRBV2
CDR3: CASLRGLGGDTEAFF; DNA: TGTGCCAGCCTAAGAGGACTAGGGGGAGACACTGAAGCTTTCTTT; size: -; D: -; J: TRBJ1-1; V: TRBV6-5
CDR3: CASSRGSMQETQYF; DNA: TGTGCCAGCAGCAGAGGATCGATGCAAGAGACCCAGTACTTC; size: few; D: -; J: TRBJ2-5; V: TRBV5-4
CDR3: CAIRSGTLGSGANVLTF; DNA: TGTGCCATCAGGTCCGGGACACTAGGCTCTGGGGCCAACGTCCTGACTTTC; size: -; D: -; J: TRBJ2-6; V: TRBV10-3
CDR3: CAGGENTQYF; DNA: TGTGCCGGCGGAGAAAATACGCAGTATTTT; size: -; D: -; J: TRBJ2-3; V: TRBV2
CDR3: CASTVGLTGYTF; DNA: TGTGCCAGCACAGTCGGGCTTACTGGCTACACCTTC; size: -; D: -; J: TRBJ1-2; V: TRBV28
CDR3: CSVGSGLLPYEQYF; DNA: TGCAGCGTTGGGTCCGGGCTCCTCCCCTACGAGCAGTACTTC; size: few; D: -; J: TRBJ2-7; V: TRBV29-1
CDR3: CASSTLSGRFPGEQFF; DNA: TGTGCCAGCAGTACCCTTAGCGGGAGGTTCCCAGGTGAGCAGTTCTTC; size: -; D: TRBD2; J: TRBJ2-1; V: TRBV28
CDR3: CASANLGWETQYF; DNA: TGTGCCAGCGCTAACCTCGGCTGGGAGACCCAGTACTTC; size: -; D: -; J: TRBJ2-5; V: TRBV27
CDR3: CASSLDRGAVATEAFF; DNA: TGTGCCAGCAGCTTAGATAGGGGGGCGGTGGCCACTGAAGCTTTCTTT; size: -; D: -; J: TRBJ1-1; V: TRBV7-6
CDR3: CASSQTSGSQETQYF; DNA: TGCGCCAGCAGCCAGACTAGCGGGAGCCAAGAGACCCAGTACTTC; size: -; D: TRBD2; J: TRBJ2-5; V: TRBV4-3
CDR3: CASSPLETGGIGEQYF; DNA: TGTGCCAGCTCACCACTAGAAACAGGGGGCATCGGCGAGCAGTACTTC; size: -; D: TRBD1; J: TRBJ2-7; V: TRBV18
CDR3: CASSLSRDILYGYTF; DNA: TGTGCCAGCAGCTTAAGTAGGGACATTCTCTATGGCTACACCTTC; size: -; D: -; J: TRBJ1-2; V: TRBV7-9
CDR3: CASSLWGDSNQPQHF; DNA: TGTGCCAGCAGTTTATGGGGGGATAGCAATCAGCCCCAGCATTTT; size: once; D: -; J: TRBJ1-5; V: TRBV27
CDR3: CASNRGGSSYEQYF; DNA: TGTGCCAGCAATCGGGGCGGGAGCTCCTACGAGCAGTACTTC; size: once; D: TRBD2; J: TRBJ2-7; V: TRBV7-9
CDR3: CASSINRGEGQYF; DNA: TGTGCCAGTAGTATAAATCGGGGAGAGGGGCAGTACTTC; size: -; D: -; J: TRBJ2-7; V: TRBV19
CDR3: CASSSPGGDLAKNIQYF; DNA: TGTGCCAGCAGCTCCCCAGGGGGAGACCTAGCCAAAAACATTCAGTACTTC; size: -; D: TRBD1; J: TRBJ2-4; V: TRBV5-6
CDR3: CASSRLAGDPFTSNEQFF; DNA: TGCGCCAGCAGTCGGTTAGCGGGAGACCCCTTTACTTCCAATGAGCAGTTCTTC; size: -; D: TRBD2; J: TRBJ2-1; V: TRBV23-1
CDR3: CASSLSGQGTQETQYF; DNA: TGTGCCAGCAGTTTATCTGGACAGGGGACTCAAGAGACCCAGTACTTC; size: -; D: TRBD1; J: TRBJ2-5; V: TRBV28
CDR3: CASVFTRGPNYGYTF; DNA: TGTGCCAGCGTCTTTACCAGGGGGCCTAACTATGGCTACACCTTC; size: -; D: TRBD1; J: TRBJ1-2; V: TRBV6-5
CDR3: CASSSPSSGRRYEQYF; DNA: TGTGCCAGCAGTTCCCCTTCGAGCGGGAGACGCTACGAGCAGTACTTC; size: -; D: TRBD2; J: TRBJ2-7; V: TRBV28
CDR3: CAWSVGQGIIPSYGYTF; DNA: TGTGCCTGGAGTGTAGGTCAGGGGATCATTCCCAGCTATGGCTACACCTTC; size: -; D: -; J: TRBJ1-2; V: TRBV30
CDR3: CASSADGSNQPQHF; DNA: TGTGCCAGCAGTGCTGACGGGAGCAATCAGCCCCAGCATTTT; size: -; D: -; J: TRBJ1-5; V: TRBV2
CDR3: CATSRLGSLGGLQETQYF; DNA: TGTGCCACCAGCAGACTGGGATCGTTAGGGGGGCTACAAGAGACCCAGTACTTC; size: -; D: -; J: TRBJ2-5; V: TRBV15
CDR3: CASSYDRGSMAFF; DNA: TGTGCCAGCAGTTACGACAGGGGATCGATGGCTTTCTTT; size: few; D: TRBD1; J: TRBJ1-1; V: TRBV6-5
CDR3: CASREGTRAGANVLTF; DNA: TGTGCCAGCAGAGAGGGGACACGAGCGGGGGCCAACGTCCTGACTTTC; size: few; D: -; J: TRBJ2-6; V: TRBV2
CDR3: CASSARDGGRRGYTF; DNA: TGTGCCAGCAGCGCACGGGACGGTGGGAGACGCGGCTACACCTTC; size: -; D: -; J: TRBJ1-2; V: TRBV7-2
CDR3: CASSLWGQGENYGYTF; DNA: TGTGCCAGCAGTTTATGGGGACAGGGGGAGAACTATGGCTACACCTTC; size: -; D: TRBD1; J: TRBJ1-2; V: TRBV27
CDR3: CSVEDRGTGETQYF; DNA: TGCAGCGTTGAAGATCGGGGTACGGGGGAGACCCAGTACTTC; size: -; D: -; J: TRBJ2-5; V: TRBV29-1
CDR3: CASSVPPVDTQYF; DNA: TGTGCCAGCAGCGTCCCCCCGGTAGATACGCAGTATTTT; size: once; D: -; J: TRBJ2-3; V: TRBV9
CDR3: CASSLGANTEAFF; DNA: TGTGCCAGCAGCTTAGGAGCGAACACTGAAGCTTTCTTT; size: -; D: -; J: TRBJ1-1; V: TRBV11-2
CDR3: CASSSPPGTAQYF; DNA: TGTGCCAGCAGCTCCCCTCCCGGGACCGCGCAGTATTTT; size: few; D: -; J: TRBJ2-3; V: TRBV11-3
CDR3: CASIAAGTDTQYF; DNA: TGTGCCAGTATAGCGGCTGGCACAGATACGCAGTATTTT; size: -; D: -; J: TRBJ2-3; V: TRBV6-5